The 30 T cell receptor beta chains in this list originate from one sample, sequenced in a study of CD8+CD57+ T cells in acquired aplastic anemia. Template material for TCR beta VDJ and CDR3 profiling consisted of genomic DNA. TCRdb reprocessed the reads via MiXCR and lists one record per CDR3 protein. The table has roughly 170,000 distinct CDR3 sequences, nearly 50% seen once. Those patients picked for sequencing had displayed CD8+CD57+ cell expansion on flow cytometry. What was sequenced was sorted CD4+, CD8+, or CD8+CD57+ T cells (not recorded which) from PBMCs. All receptors derive from a human donor with aplastic anemia.

This chain links TRBV2 with TRBJ2-5; D might be TRBD2 (5 bases). The CDR3 contains 13 residues. Germline V gene lookup returns CDR1 SNHLY and CDR2 FYNNEI. Trimming removed 6 bases from V and 5 bases from J, with 13 bases in between. Here the CDR3 DNA reads TGTGCCAGCAGCGCGAGGGTGTTGGAGACCCAGTACTTC. Protein product: CASSARVLETQYF.

Ten or more counts support this clonotype. The chain couples TRBV5-1 to TRBJ2-1; D is undetermined. The CDR3 covers 13 residues. CDR1 and CDR2 (germline): SGHRS, YFSETQ. Trimming removed 6 bases from V and 0 bases from J, with 7 bases in between. In nucleotides, the CDR3 is TGCGCCAGCATGGCAGGCTCCTACAATGAGCAGTTCTTC. Its translation: CASMAGSYNEQFF.

Only a few counts were recorded for this clonotype. The chain couples TRBV24-1 to TRBJ2-3; TRBD2 might be the D (5 bases). Germline CDR1 KGHDR, CDR2 SFDVKD. This CDR3 comprises 14 residues. Between the trimmed V and J ends, which lost 4 bases and 4 bases, there was a span of 11 bases. CDR3 sequence reads: CATSDVRGSDTQYF. The CDR3 DNA is TGTGCCACCAGTGACGTGAGAGGGTCAGATACGCAGTATTTT.

The rearrangement uses TRBV15 and TRBJ2-7; 10 bases are shared with TRBD1. The junction had 5 bases not matched to a gene; V was cut back by 3 bases and J by 3 bases. The CDR3 is made up of 15 amino acids. Germline V gene lookup returns CDR1 LNHNV and CDR2 YYDKDF (reference sequence). The DNA for the CDR3 is TGTGCCACCAGCAGCAGGAGGGACAGGGGCTACGAGCAGTACTTC. Protein product: CATSSRRDRGYEQYF.

This clonotype was recorded a few times. The chain joins TRBV10-3 to TRBJ1-4; D gene uncertain. Germline CDR1 reads ENHRY; CDR2 reads SYGVKD. Trimming removed 4 bases at V and 1 base at J, with 13 bases between. The CDR3 is 16 amino acids. CDR3 loop: CAISGPRNGTNEKLFF. The CDR3 DNA sequence: TGTGCCATCAGTGGGCCCCGAAACGGAACTAATGAAAAACTGTTTTTT.

This sequence joins TRBV10-3 and TRBJ2-2; 9 bases line up with TRBD2. With V trimmed by 4 bases and J by 7 bases, 7 bases remained unmatched. Germline lookup yields CDR1 ENHRY and CDR2 SYGVKD. The CDR3 contains 15 residues. Written as DNA, the CDR3 is TGTGCCATCAGTGCGAAAGCGGGAGGCGACGGGGAGCTGTTTTTT. This encodes CAISAKAGGDGELFF.

The rearrangement joins TRBV5-1 to TRBJ1-1; D unclear. Germline V gives CDR1 SGHRS, CDR2 YFSETQ. The CDR3 extends over 16 amino acids. V was clipped by 3 bases and J by 1 base, with 16 bases between them. CDR3 sequence: CASSSVLGSPNTEAFF. CDR3 in DNA: TGCGCCAGCAGCTCGGTATTAGGGTCCCCGAACACTGAAGCTTTCTTT.

This clonotype came up many times. The chain combines TRBV10-3 with TRBJ1-4, with D possibly matching TRBD1 (6 bases). With 0 bases removed from V and 13 bases from J, the gap between germline ends came to 12 bases. Per germline, CDR1 ENHRY and CDR2 SYGVKD. This CDR3 is 13 amino acids long. Here the CDR3 reads CAISESREGGLFF. The DNA of the CDR3 is TGTGCCATCAGTGAGTCGCGTGAGGGGGGACTGTTTTTT.

This chain uses TRBV20-1 with TRBJ2-5; the match to TRBD1 covers 9 bases. The CDR3 is made up of 15 amino acids. Germline V gene data show CDR1 as DFQATT and CDR2 as SNEGSKA (reference sequence). Losses at the gene ends were 0 bases for V and 4 bases for J; bases not matched to a gene: 6. The CDR3 DNA is TGCAGTGCTAGAGAGGCGACAGGGGGAGGAGAGACCCAGTACTTC. Translating gives CSAREATGGGETQYF.

V gene TRBV4-1 combines with J gene TRBJ1-2; the D gene is possibly TRBD1 (5 bases). The CDR3 is 13 residues long. Germline-derived CDR1 and CDR2 are MGHRA and YSYEKL. Deletions cut 0 bases from V and 8 bases from J, with 10 bases between. The CDR3 DNA follows: TGCGCCAGCAGCCAAGAGGGGGAGCTCGGCTACACCTTC. Translated, it gives CASSQEGELGYTF.

Concerning this clonotype: A clone one base away is much larger, so this may be a read error. This CDR3 reads CASSSITGFGEVDYGYTF. The DNA of the CDR3 is TGTGCCAGCAGCTCAATTACAGGGTTTGGGGAGGTAGACTATGGCTACACCTTC. The genes are TRBV5-6 and TRBJ1-2; TRBD1 might be the D (6 bases). The CDR3 totals 18 residues. V lost 3 bases and J 3 bases, leaving 24 bases between the germline ends. Germline V CDR1 and CDR2: SGHDT, YYEEEE.

The chain links TRBV7-6 to TRBJ1-2; 7 bases line up with TRBD1. The germline V gene encodes CDR1 SGHVS and CDR2 FNYEAQ. The CDR3 contains 13 residues. V lost 4 bases to trimming and J lost 10 bases; unmatched junction nucleotides: 9. The CDR3 loop is CASSSPPGQHYTF. The CDR3, as DNA: TGTGCCAGCAGCTCACCACCGGGACAGCACTACACCTTC.

The chain is built from TRBV15 and TRBJ1-5; TRBD1 might be the D (6 bases). Trimming stripped 0 bases from V and 5 bases from J, with 17 bases between. The CDR3 runs 17 residues. Germline V lookup: CDR1 LNHNV, CDR2 YYDKDF (reference sequence). CDR3 sequence: CATSRDRAGVGYQPQHF. Written as DNA, the CDR3 is TGTGCCACCAGCAGAGATAGGGCAGGGGTAGGGTATCAGCCCCAGCATTTT.

The chain has TRBV3-1 and TRBJ1-1; D unresolved. CDR1 is LGHDT, CDR2 YNNKEL, per germline (reference sequence). The V end was cut by 2 bases, the J end by 8 bases, with 12 bases between. The length of the CDR3 is 13 residues. The CDR3 sequence is CASSQTTAQEAFF. CDR3 bases: TGTGCCAGCAGCCAAACAACCGCGCAGGAAGCTTTCTTT.

Here the CDR3 DNA reads TGTGCCAGCAGCCGGGACTTGAACACTGAAGCTTTCTTT. Translation: CASSRDLNTEAFF. The chain has TRBV7-8 and TRBJ1-1; TRBD1 might be the D (5 bases). Trimming stripped 5 bases from V and 0 bases from J, with 7 bases between. CDR3 length equals 13 residues. Germline assignment: CDR1 SGHVS and CDR2 FQNEAQ. Full variable domain (rest looked up from reference TRBV7-8 and TRBJ1-1): GAGVSQSPRYKVAKRGQDVALRCDPISGHVSLFWYQQALGQGPEFLTYFQNEAQLDKSGLPSDRFFAERPEGSVSTLKIQRTQQEDSAVYLCASSRDLNTEAFFGQGTRLTVV.

Ten or more counts support this clonotype. J is TRBJ1-6 and V is TRBV20-1; TRBD1 agrees at 7 bases. The trim removed 4 bases at V and 5 bases at J, leaving 5 bases unmatched. This CDR3 contains 14 residues. Germline V CDR1 and CDR2: DFQATT, SNEGSKA (reference sequence). CDR3 amino acids: CSAISGTDNSPLHF. CDR3 DNA sequence: TGCAGTGCTATTAGCGGGACAGATAATTCACCCCTCCACTTT.

The chain has TRBV15 and TRBJ2-1; tentative D call: TRBD2 (7 bases). CDR1 and CDR2 from the germline V gene are LNHNV and YYDKDF (reference sequence). Between the trimmed V and J ends, which lost 5 bases and 9 bases, there was a span of 17 bases. The CDR3 consists of 14 residues. The CDR3 loop is CATSRKGGFGEQFF. For the CDR3, the DNA is TGTGCCACCAGCCGGAAGGGGGGGTTCGGTGAGCAGTTCTTC.

V is TRBV7-3 and J is TRBJ2-3; TRBD2 matches 7 bases. CDR1 and CDR2 from the germline V gene are SGHTA and FQGTGA. V was clipped by 4 bases and J by 3 bases; unmatched bases: 1. The CDR3 totals 13 residues. Written as DNA, the CDR3 is TGTGCCAGCAGCTCCGGGGGGACAGATACGCAGTATTTT. This gives the protein CASSSGGTDTQYF.

The sample holds many counts of this clonotype. The chain links TRBV5-4 to TRBJ2-3; 7 positions agree with TRBD2. The CDR3 covers 15 residues. With 0 bases clipped from V and 6 bases from J, the junction kept 7 bases outside the gene matches. Germline CDR1 SGHNT, CDR2 YYREEE (reference sequence). The chain's CDR3 is CASSLGLAASDTQYF. The CDR3, as DNA: TGTGCCAGCAGCTTGGGACTAGCAGCCAGCGATACGCAGTATTTT.

The J gene is TRBJ2-5, the V gene TRBV9, with D perhaps TRBD1 (6 bases). V lost 4 bases, J lost 1 base, and 14 bases lay in between. In germline, CDR1 is SGDLS, CDR2 YYNGEE. CDR3 length: 15 residues. In DNA form, the CDR3 reads TGTGCCAGCAGCTCAGCATTGGGGGCCCAAGAGACCCAGTACTTC. It codes for CASSSALGAQETQYF.

The CDR3 DNA is TGCGCCACCGACCACAGGGTTAAACAGAACACTGAAGCTTTCTTT. This sequence encodes CATDHRVKQNTEAFF. V usage is TRBV10-2 and J usage is TRBJ1-1; the D gene is possibly TRBD1 (6 bases). Germline CDR1 reads WSHSY; CDR2 reads SAAADI. The CDR3 has 15 residues. V lost 10 bases and J 1 base, leaving 19 bases between the germline ends.

The table lists this clonotype with a count of one. The gene calls are TRBV19 and TRBJ1-4; D possibly corresponds to TRBD1 (5 bases). Germline V gene lookup returns CDR1 LNHDA and CDR2 SQIVND (reference sequence). The germline V and J ends were trimmed by 9 bases and 3 bases, with 17 bases remaining between them. CDR3 size: 15 residues. The CDR3 region is CASKDSLIPNEKLFF. The CDR3 DNA follows: TGTGCCAGCAAAGACAGCCTCATTCCTAATGAAAAACTGTTTTTT.

The chain carries TRBV2 and TRBJ1-6, with no clear D. Germline-derived CDR1 and CDR2 are SNHLY and FYNNEI. The CDR3 extends over 17 amino acids. Trimming pared 2 bases from V and 7 bases from J, leaving 18 bases between. CDR3: CASSETGGLLENSPLHF. CDR3 bases: TGTGCCAGCAGTGAAACGGGAGGTTTGCTGGAGAATTCACCCCTCCACTTT.

V and J are TRBV9 and TRBJ1-5; no definite D call. V lost 0 bases and J lost 6, with 19 bases in between. This CDR3 spans 17 amino acids. Germline-derived CDR1 and CDR2 are SGDLS and YYNGEE. The CDR3 DNA sequence: TGTGCCAGCAGCGTAGTGGAGAGGGTACGAAATCGTCAGCCCCAGCATTTT. This gives the protein CASSVVERVRNRQPQHF. Filled out from reference TRBV9 and TRBJ1-5, the complete variable domain reads DSGVTQTPKHLITATGQRVTLRCSPRSGDLSVYWYQQSLDQGLQFLIQYYNGEERAKGNILERFSAQQFPDLHSELNLSSLELGDSALYFCASSVVERVRNRQPQHFGDGTRLSIL.

J is TRBJ1-6 and V is TRBV20-1, with D unclear. The CDR3 runs 13 residues. V gave up 3 bases and J gave up 4 bases, with 7 bases separating them. Germline CDR1 reads DFQATT; CDR2 reads SNEGSKA (reference sequence). Written as DNA, the CDR3 is TGCAGTGCTAGGGCAGAATATAATTCACCCCTCCACTTT. The encoded protein is CSARAEYNSPLHF.

A note on this clonotype: Given a much more abundant clone one base away, this may be a read error. As DNA, the CDR3 is TGTGCCAGCAGCCAATTCGGACAGGGAGTATACGGGCAGTACTTC. It specifies CASSQFGQGVYGQYF. The chain links TRBV4-2 to TRBJ2-7; TRBD1 matches at 8 bases. Germline CDR1 is LGHNA and CDR2 is YNFKEQ. The CDR3 loop spans 15 amino acids.

In this sample, this clonotype turned up once. J is TRBJ1-2 and V is TRBV9; possible D gene TRBD1, 5 bases. The CDR3 covers 12 residues. Germline V lookup: CDR1 SGDLS, CDR2 YYNGEE. Trimming stripped 4 bases from V and 3 bases from J, with 7 bases between. CDR3 sequence: CASSRDYYGYTF. DNA for the CDR3: TGTGCCAGCAGCCGGGACTACTATGGCTACACCTTC.

This clonotype was counted between two and nine times. The conserved final phenylalanine or tryptophan is absent from the CDR3, which likely points to a read error. The chain carries TRBV6-4 and TRBJ1-1; D gene uncertain. CDR1 and CDR2 from the germline V gene are MRHNA and SNTAGT. The CDR3 extends over 13 amino acids. V dropped 5 bases and J dropped 1 base, with 8 bases sitting between them. The CDR3 DNA reads as TGTGCCAGCAGTAAGTACAGGAACACTGAAGCTTTCTCT. It encodes CASSKYRNTEAFS.

Many counts were recorded for this clonotype. The chain couples TRBV6-1 to TRBJ2-7; tentative D call: TRBD1 (6 bases). There are 14 residues in the CDR3. The V gene lost 5 bases and the J gene lost 2 bases, with 13 bases spanning the gap. Germline loops: CDR1 MNHNS, CDR2 SASEGT. CDR3 nucleotides: TGTGCCAGCAGTCCACGACAGGAAACCTACGAGCAGTACTTC. Its protein is CASSPRQETYEQYF.

V and J are TRBV5-1 and TRBJ1-1, with 9 bases aligning to TRBD1. This CDR3 is 18 amino acids long. Germline-derived CDR1 and CDR2 are SGHRS and YFSETQ. Trimming took 0 bases from V and 3 from J; bases not matched to a gene: 12. The CDR3 loop is CASSLDGRTGVFDTEAFF. The CDR3 nucleotides are TGCGCCAGCAGCTTGGACGGTAGGACAGGGGTATTTGACACTGAAGCTTTCTTT.